The rows below give T cell receptor beta chains drawn from one sample of a study of shared clonotypes between healthy human individuals. TCRdb's table, derived via immunoSEQ multiplex PCR, lists solely in-frame clones and lacks some. The repertoire consists of fewer than 600,000 clones, with around 79% occurring once and the leading ten covering approximately 13%. Sequenced sample: PBMCs. The origin of the receptors is a woman between 40 and 50 years old in good health. Some clones in this sample may be carry-over from other donors' samples. The CDR3 runs from the conserved cysteine through the conserved F or W. The D gene is left open where the match is weak. The listing skips clone size in some rows; elsewhere it reads once, few, many or a size class.

CDR3 DNA	CDR3 protein	V gene	J gene	D gene	clone size
TGTGCCAGCAGCCTGGACAGGGGTGGCTACACCTTC	CASSLDRGGYTF	TRBV5-4	TRBJ1-2	TRBD1	-
TGTGCCAGCACCGACGGGGGCAGGGCTAATCAGCCCCAGCATTTT	CASTDGGRANQPQHF	TRBV28	TRBJ1-5	-	few
TGTGCCAGCATTAGGAGGGGCAATGGGTACGGCTACACCTTC	CASIRRGNGYGYTF	TRBV5-8	TRBJ1-2	-	once
TGTGCCAGCAGTTTAACGGGACACCTCTACGAGCAGTACTTC	CASSLTGHLYEQYF	TRBV28	TRBJ2-7	-	-
TGTGCCAGCATCCTAGGGCGGGATGGGGATACGCAGTATTTT	CASILGRDGDTQYF	TRBV7-9	TRBJ2-3	-	-
TGTGCCAGCTGGACCCTTAGCAATCAGCCCCAGCATTTT	CASWTLSNQPQHF	TRBV6-1	TRBJ1-5	-	-
TGTGCCAGTAGTATATCCGGGGTGCTAGCCGGGGAGCTGTTTTTT	CASSISGVLAGELFF	TRBV19	TRBJ2-2	-	-
TGTGCCAGCAGCTTTGGGAGCGGGAGGGATACGCAGTATTTT	CASSFGSGRDTQYF	TRBV7-3	TRBJ2-3	TRBD2	once
TGTGCCTGGAGTGTCGCCAGGGTGGCGGGCTACACCTTC	CAWSVARVAGYTF	TRBV30	TRBJ1-2	-	many
TGTGCCAGCAGCTCCGAGACTAGCGGCTACAATGAGCAGTTCTTC	CASSSETSGYNEQFF	TRBV7-9	TRBJ2-1	TRBD2	-
TGTGCCAGCAGAAGGGGTAGCACAGATACGCAGTATTTT	CASRRGSTDTQYF	TRBV2	TRBJ2-3	-	-
TGTGCCAGCAGCTTGGGGACAGTCACTGAAGCTTTCTTT	CASSLGTVTEAFF	TRBV7-9	TRBJ1-1	TRBD1	-
TGCAGCGCCGGGGACAGATACACCGGGGAGCTGTTTTTT	CSAGDRYTGELFF	TRBV29-1	TRBJ2-2	TRBD1	-
TGCGCCAGCAGCGTGCAGGGACAGGGGAACTATGGCTACACCTTC	CASSVQGQGNYGYTF	TRBV5-1	TRBJ1-2	TRBD1	once
TGCGCCAGCAGCCAAGATCAGGGGGCTAGCGGGTGGAACACCGGGGAGCTGTTTTTT	CASSQDQGASGWNTGELFF	TRBV4-1	TRBJ2-2	-	-
TGTGCCAGCAGAGGGCTAGCGGAAACCGGGAACACCGGGGAGCTGTTTTTT	CASRGLAETGNTGELFF	TRBV7-9	TRBJ2-2	TRBD2	once
TGTGCCAGCAGCATGACAGGAGAACCGAGATACGAGCAGTACTTC	CASSMTGEPRYEQYF	TRBV5-5	TRBJ2-7	-	-
TGCGCCAGCAGCCAAGACAGGGAGCAGTTCTTC	CASSQDREQFF	TRBV4-1	TRBJ2-1	-	few
TGTGCCAGCAGCGGCGGGGGCCGCGAAGAGACCCAGTACTTC	CASSGGGREETQYF	TRBV5-4	TRBJ2-5	-	many
TGTGCCAGTAGTAACTTGGCAGGGCCTAATGAAAAACTGTTTTTT	CASSNLAGPNEKLFF	TRBV19	TRBJ1-4	-	-
TGTGCTAGCAGCTTGGTCTTAGGGGGCGAGACCCAGTACTTC	CASSLVLGGETQYF	TRBV7-7	TRBJ2-5	TRBD1	-
TGTGCCAGCTCAGACCAGGGCCCCGGGGATGAGCAGTTCTTC	CASSDQGPGDEQFF	TRBV18	TRBJ2-1	-	few
TGTGCCAGCAGCTTGGAGGCTAGCGGGAGGGCCACCTACGAGCAGTACTTC	CASSLEASGRATYEQYF	TRBV5-5	TRBJ2-7	TRBD2	-
TGTGCCAGCAGCCGGGGGACAGCGAATTCACCCCTCCACTTT	CASSRGTANSPLHF	TRBV7-2	TRBJ1-6	TRBD1	-
TGTGCCGGGACACAGGGGGGTAGCAATCAGCCCCAGCATTTT	CAGTQGGSNQPQHF	TRBV6-1	TRBJ1-5	TRBD1	-
TGTGCCAGCACTACGACGAGCTCTGGAAACACCATATATTTT	CASTTTSSGNTIYF	TRBV9	TRBJ1-3	-	-
TGTGCCTGGAGTGTAACGGAGATGAACACTGAAGCTTTCTTT	CAWSVTEMNTEAFF	TRBV30	TRBJ1-1	-	few
TGCGCCAGCAGCTTGGCCGGGACAGGGAATGAAAAACTGTTTTTT	CASSLAGTGNEKLFF	TRBV5-1	TRBJ1-4	TRBD1	-
TGCAGCGTTGACCTTGGCACAGATACGCAGTATTTT	CSVDLGTDTQYF	TRBV29-1	TRBJ2-3	-	-
TGTGCCAGCAGCTTAGGTGGGGGCACAGATACGCAGTATTTT	CASSLGGGTDTQYF	TRBV5-8	TRBJ2-3	-	-
TGTGCCAGCTCATTTCTCGTGACTGAAGCTTTCTTT	CASSFLVTEAFF	TRBV18	TRBJ1-1	-	-
TGTGCCAGCAGCTTCTCGCGGGGGATGGGCCATGAGCAGTTCTTC	CASSFSRGMGHEQFF	TRBV7-9	TRBJ2-1	TRBD2	-
TGTGCAAGTCGCTTAATCCCGGGTCTCGGCTCCTACGAGCAGTACTTC	CASRLIPGLGSYEQYF	TRBV12-2	TRBJ2-7	-	-
TGTGCCAGCTCACCGAGGCAGACCACAGATACGCAGTATTTT	CASSPRQTTDTQYF	TRBV18	TRBJ2-3	-	-
TGTGCCAGCAGTTCCTTAGTGGAGATCACAGATACGCAGTATTTT	CASSSLVEITDTQYF	TRBV28	TRBJ2-3	-	-
TGTGCCAGCAGTTACGGGGCAAGCCCTGAAGCTTTCTTT	CASSYGASPEAFF	TRBV6-5	TRBJ1-1	-	-
TGTGCCAGCAGCGGTCCGGGACAGAGACGCTACGAGCAGTACTTC	CASSGPGQRRYEQYF	TRBV6-4	TRBJ2-7	TRBD1	-
TGTGCCAGCAGCCGGGGGGGTTTTCGCGAGCAGTACTTC	CASSRGGFREQYF	TRBV11-2	TRBJ2-7	TRBD2	-
TGTGCCAGCAGACAGCAGGGGGCCCACACTGAAGCTTTCTTT	CASRQQGAHTEAFF	TRBV7-9	TRBJ1-1	TRBD1	-
TGTGCCAGCGGACTAGCGGGAGGTCAAGAGACCCAGTACTTC	CASGLAGGQETQYF	TRBV28	TRBJ2-5	TRBD2	-
TGTGCCAGCAGTTCCCTTGTTGGGGCAGGCCGAAATTCACCCCTCCACTTT	CASSSLVGAGRNSPLHF	TRBV27	TRBJ1-6	-	-
TGTGCCAGCAGCCCAGGGAACTACGAGCAGTACTTC	CASSPGNYEQYF	TRBV7-9	TRBJ2-7	-	-
TGTGCCAGCAGCCTGATGGGGGACACTGAAGCTTTCTTT	CASSLMGDTEAFF	TRBV13	TRBJ1-1	-	-
TGTGCCAGCATCCCCCAGGTTCGGACAGGGGATATCTATGGCTACACCTTC	CASIPQVRTGDIYGYTF	TRBV7-2	TRBJ1-2	TRBD1	once
TGTGCCAGTAGGGATCGGGAAAACACCGGGGAGCTGTTTTTT	CASRDRENTGELFF	TRBV19	TRBJ2-2	-	-
TGTGCCAGCTCACCACTCGGTCGGATAAACACTGAAGCTTTCTTT	CASSPLGRINTEAFF	TRBV18	TRBJ1-1	-	-
TGTGCCAGCAGCTTAGGACCAATCACTGAAGCTTTCTTT	CASSLGPITEAFF	TRBV7-2	TRBJ1-1	-	once
TGTGCCTGGAGTGAGGGCAGGGGGTCCACTGAAGCTTTCTTT	CAWSEGRGSTEAFF	TRBV30	TRBJ1-1	TRBD1	-
TGCAGCGGGGACGGGACACCGAACACCGGGGAGCTGTTTTTT	CSGDGTPNTGELFF	TRBV29-1	TRBJ2-2	-	few
TGTGCCAGCAGCTGGGGGACCTACGAGCAGTACTTC	CASSWGTYEQYF	TRBV5-6	TRBJ2-7	-	-
TGTGCCAGCACCCAGGGGGTAGACTCCTACAATGAGCAGTTCTTC	CASTQGVDSYNEQFF	TRBV27	TRBJ2-1	TRBD1	-
TGTGCCAGCGAGGGTGGGGGAGATACGCAGTATTTT	CASEGGGDTQYF	TRBV7-9	TRBJ2-3	-	-
TGTGCCAGCAGCGTACCGGGACTCACCTACGAGCAGTACTTC	CASSVPGLTYEQYF	TRBV11-2	TRBJ2-7	-	many
TGCAGCGCCTCGGGACTCTACAATGAGCAGTTCTTC	CSASGLYNEQFF	TRBV29-1	TRBJ2-1	-	-